Given below is one TCR beta chain in context. The data were obtained in a study of control samples from healthy donors and cancer patients. The data were produced by immunoSEQ multiplex PCR, yet TCRdb's version contains in-frame clones alone and is incomplete. Counted here are roughly 50,000 clones, around 90% occurring once; the ten biggest clones make up roughly 0.8%. V lost 6 bases and J lost 3, with 12 bases in between. Germline V gives CDR1 LNHDA, CDR2 SQIVND (reference sequence). The CDR3 spans 13 residues. V is TRBV19 and J is TRBJ2-7; maybe TRBD1 (5 bases). This clonotype was sampled from a man aged 30-40 years with colorectal cancer. The specimen was PBMCs. The DNA for the CDR3 is TGTGCCAGTAGGGGGCAGGGTAACTACGAGCAGTACTTC. It translates to CASRGQGNYEQYF.